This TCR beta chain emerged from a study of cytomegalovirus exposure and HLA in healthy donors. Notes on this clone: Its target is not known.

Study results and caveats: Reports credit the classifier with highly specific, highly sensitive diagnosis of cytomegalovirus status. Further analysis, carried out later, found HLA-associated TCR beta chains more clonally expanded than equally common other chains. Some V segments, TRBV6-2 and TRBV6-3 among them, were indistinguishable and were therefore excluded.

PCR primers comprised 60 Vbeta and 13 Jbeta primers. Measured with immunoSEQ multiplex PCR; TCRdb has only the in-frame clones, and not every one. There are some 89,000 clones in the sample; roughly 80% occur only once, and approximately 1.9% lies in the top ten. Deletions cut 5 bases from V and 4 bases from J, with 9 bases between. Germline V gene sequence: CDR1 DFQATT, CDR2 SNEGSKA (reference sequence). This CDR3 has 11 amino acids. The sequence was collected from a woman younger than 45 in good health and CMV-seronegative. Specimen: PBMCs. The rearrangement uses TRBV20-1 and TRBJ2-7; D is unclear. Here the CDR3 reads CSAGPLYEQYF. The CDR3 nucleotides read TGCAGTGCTGGCCCTTTATACGAGCAGTACTTC.